The 19 T cell receptor beta chains presented below share a single source sample, sequenced in a study of vaccination effects on CD4 cells after COVID-19. Culture lasted about 11 days before CD4+ T cell isolation. Every participant took two doses of the BNT162b2 or mRNA-1273 vaccine. No antigens are known for them. Here immunoSEQ multiplex PCR was the method, and the copy in TCRdb shows in-frame clones only, minus some. This table holds approximately 30,000 clones, 70% to 85% found once. Sequenced material: CD4+ T cells from PBMCs cultured without peptide, taken after COVID-19 vaccination. All receptors derive from a human donor who received a COVID-19 vaccine.

This chain connects TRBV27 to TRBJ2-7; TRBD1 agrees at 7 bases. The junction had 8 bases not matched to a gene; V was cut back by 1 base and J by 5 bases. Germline V lookup: CDR1 MNHEY, CDR2 SMNVEV (reference sequence). The CDR3 loop spans 15 amino acids. The CDR3 protein is CASSLFGQVNDEQYF. The CDR3 nucleotides are TGTGCCAGCAGTTTATTTGGACAGGTGAACGACGAGCAGTACTTC.

The CDR3 DNA sequence: TGCGCCAGCAGCCGGACAGGGGGCAGGGAAGAGACCCAGTACTTC. It is translated as CASSRTGGREETQYF. The rearrangement links TRBV4-1 to TRBJ2-5; 11 bases line up with TRBD1. J lost 3 bases, V lost 4 bases, and 4 bases had no gene match. Per the germline V gene, CDR1 is MGHRA and CDR2 is YSYEKL. The CDR3 runs to 15 residues.

There are a few counts of this clone. The CDR3 loop is CASSSVGVDTQYF. CDR3 coding DNA: TGTGCCAGCAGCTCTGTGGGGGTTGATACGCAGTATTTT. The chain carries TRBV5-8 and TRBJ2-3; the D call may be TRBD1 or TRBD2 (5 bases each). Trimming removed 3 bases at V and 6 bases at J, with 11 bases between. This CDR3 spans 13 amino acids. Germline CDR1 and CDR2: SGHTS and YDEGEE.

The chain uses TRBV6-5 and TRBJ1-2, with no clear D. This CDR3 comprises 13 residues. Looked up from germline, CDR1 is MNHEY and CDR2 is SVGAGI. Deletions cut 6 bases from V and 5 bases from J, with 13 bases between. The CDR3 DNA reads TGTGCCAGCAGGGAGAGTTTGGGGTATGGCTACACCTTC. Translation gives CASRESLGYGYTF.

The chain is built from TRBV6-5 and TRBJ1-2; possibly TRBD1 for D (5 bases). Germline CDR1 is MNHEY and CDR2 is SVGAGI. The CDR3 sequence is 14 residues long. The V end was cut by 7 bases, the J end by 3 bases, with 15 bases between. The CDR3, as DNA: TGTGCCAGCACTCACGTGGGGGGGGACTATGGCTACACCTTC. This gives the protein CASTHVGGDYGYTF.

This clone was seen a few times. The chain uses TRBV4-1 and TRBJ2-6; 10 bases match TRBD1. In germline, CDR1 is MGHRA, CDR2 YSYEKL. This CDR3 spans 19 amino acids. The V segment lost 0 bases and the J segment 0 bases; nucleotides outside the gene matches: 5. The chain's CDR3 is CASSQDFRDRGSGANVLTF. The CDR3 coding sequence is TGCGCCAGCAGCCAAGATTTCAGGGACAGGGGCTCTGGGGCCAACGTCCTGACTTTC.

This clone was counted only a few times. The chain is built from TRBV27 and TRBJ1-6; D is undetermined. V shed 4 bases and J shed 0 bases, with 7 bases lying between them. The V gene's germline CDR1 is MNHEY and CDR2 SMNVEV (reference sequence). The CDR3 spans 15 residues. The CDR3 loop is CASSSGSSYNSPLHF. The CDR3 bases are TGTGCCAGCAGTTCCGGGAGCTCCTATAATTCACCCCTCCACTTT.

The rearrangement joins TRBV5-1 to TRBJ2-7; 10 nucleotides align to TRBD2. The CDR3 has 16 amino acids. Germline CDR1 and CDR2: SGHRS and YFSETQ. V gave up 0 bases and J gave up 12 bases; unmatched junction bases: 15. The CDR3 region has the DNA TGCGCCAGCAGCTTGGGCTCGGCGGCTAGCGGGAGCCGCACGTACTTC. Amino acid sequence: CASSLGSAASGSRTYF.

The chain is built from TRBV30 and TRBJ2-3; D unresolved. Germline CDR1 reads GTSNPN; CDR2 reads SVGIG (reference sequence). The CDR3 contains 13 residues. V lost 2 bases to trimming and J lost 2 bases, with 8 bases between them. The CDR3 DNA reads TGTGCCTGGAGTAATAAGAACACAGATACGCAGTATTTT. It codes for CAWSNKNTDTQYF.

This clone was observed a single time. The chain links TRBV18 to TRBJ2-5; possibly TRBD2 for D (5 bases). Between the trimmed V and J ends, which lost 0 bases and 1 base, there was a span of 6 bases. CDR1 and CDR2 from the germline V gene are KGHSH and LQKENI. The length of the CDR3 is 14 residues. The CDR3 loop is CASSPPGSQETQYF. DNA of the CDR3: TGTGCCAGCTCACCACCGGGGAGCCAAGAGACCCAGTACTTC.

V usage is TRBV20-1 and J usage is TRBJ2-7; a possible D gene is TRBD2 (7 bases). This CDR3 is 14 amino acids long. Germline assignment: CDR1 DFQATT and CDR2 SNEGSKA (reference sequence). V was clipped by 3 bases and J by 4 bases, with 16 bases between them. The CDR3, as DNA: TGCAGTGCTAGTAGGGGGGAGGGCCCTTACGAGCAGTACTTC. Translating gives CSASRGEGPYEQYF.

The chain uses TRBV12-3 or TRBV12-4 and TRBJ2-2, with D perhaps matching TRBD1 (6 bases). Between the trimmed V and J ends, which lost 5 bases and 9 bases, there was a span of 13 bases. The length of the CDR3 is 13 residues. CDR3 nucleotide sequence: TGTGCCAGCAGTGCACTACAGGGACGGGAGCTGTTTTTT. Its protein product is CASSALQGRELFF.

This clone was picked up a small number of times. V and J are TRBV6-2 or TRBV6-3 and TRBJ2-1; 10 bases are shared with TRBD2. Trimming took 5 bases from V and 9 from J; bases not matched to a gene: 4. CDR3 length equals 13 residues. Germline CDR1 reads MNHEY; CDR2 reads SVGEGT. The CDR3 DNA follows: TGTGCCAGCAGTAGCGGGGGGGTCACTGAGCAGTTCTTC. It codes for CASSSGGVTEQFF.

The chain uses TRBV7-9 and TRBJ1-2; D might be TRBD1 (6 bases). V lost 4 bases and J lost 4, with 10 bases in between. The CDR3 spans 13 residues. Germline lookup yields CDR1 SEHNR and CDR2 FQNEAQ (reference sequence). DNA of the CDR3: TGTGCCAGCAGCTCATGGGACACCTATGGCTACACCTTC. It codes for CASSSWDTYGYTF.

The chain uses TRBV6-5 and TRBJ2-1, with D tentatively TRBD1 or TRBD2 (5 bases each). CDR3 length equals 14 residues. The germline gives CDR1 MNHEY, CDR2 SVGAGI. The CDR3 nucleotides read TGTGCTTCTGGGACCTATAAAAAGTACAATGAGCAGTTCTTC. This encodes CASGTYKKYNEQFF.

The chain is built from TRBV3-1 (or the pseudogene TRBV3-2) and TRBJ1-1; 9 bases match TRBD1. Looked up from germline, CDR1 is LGHDT and CDR2 is YNNKEL (reference sequence). The CDR3 has 15 residues. The J segment lost 4 bases and the V segment lost 6 bases, leaving 9 bases of the junction unmatched. CDR3 in amino acids: CASRPQGAGGTEAFF. The CDR3 DNA reads TGTGCCAGCAGACCACAGGGGGCTGGGGGCACTGAAGCTTTCTTT.

The chain employs TRBV18 and TRBJ2-2; 7 nucleotides align to TRBD1. Germline CDR1 and CDR2: KGHSH and LQKENI. V was pared by 2 bases and J by 2 bases, with 2 bases of the junction left unmatched. The CDR3 length is 15 residues. The CDR3 coding sequence is TGTGCCAGCTCACCAGGGACAGAAAACACCGGGGAGCTGTTTTTT. It encodes CASSPGTENTGELFF.

J is TRBJ2-7 and V is TRBV9; D is unresolved. Germline CDR1 SGDLS, CDR2 YYNGEE. The V gene lost 0 bases and the J gene lost 1 base, with 8 bases spanning the gap. The CDR3 length is 14 residues. CDR3 in amino acids: CASSVEVYSYEQYF. The CDR3 bases are TGTGCCAGCAGCGTAGAAGTTTATTCCTACGAGCAGTACTTC.

The genes are TRBV6-2 or TRBV6-3 and TRBJ1-5; D gene ambiguous. Looked up from germline, CDR1 is MNHEY and CDR2 is SVGEGT. The CDR3 has 12 amino acids. Trimming removed 2 bases from V and 5 bases from J, with 4 bases in between. The CDR3 nucleotides read TGTGCCAGCAGTTACAGAGATCAGCCCCAGCATTTT. Its translation is CASSYRDQPQHF.